This paragraph covers one T cell receptor (beta chain) sequence. Its antigen remains unidentified. Quantitative 5'-RACE with molecular barcodes produced the TCR beta libraries. Using its own MiXCR run on the 5' RACE reads, TCRdb lists one record per CDR3 protein. The sample consists of 350,000 to 450,000 distinct CDR3 sequences, more than 25% of them appearing once. With 6 bases clipped from V and 4 bases from J, the junction kept 9 bases outside the gene matches. Germline V gene lookup returns CDR1 MNHEY and CDR2 SMNVEV (reference sequence). The CDR3 runs to 15 residues. The data belong to a study of CD8 T cells in ankylosing spondylitis. Study results and caveats: Clones linked to the disease showed a CD8+ phenotype. They occurred at relatively low frequencies in peripheral blood. Within ankylosing spondylitis blood, a TCR beta motif made up of under 10 highly homologous variants appeared to be characteristic.

The sample was blood, either unsorted or a sorted T cell fraction (not recorded which). The rearrangement links TRBV27 to TRBJ2-5, with TRBD2 identical over 9 bases. The clonotype was recovered from a male donor with ankylosing spondylitis. For the CDR3, the DNA is TGTGCCAGCAGCGAGCTATCAGCGGGGGGAGAGACCCAGTACTTC. Its protein is CASSELSAGGETQYF.